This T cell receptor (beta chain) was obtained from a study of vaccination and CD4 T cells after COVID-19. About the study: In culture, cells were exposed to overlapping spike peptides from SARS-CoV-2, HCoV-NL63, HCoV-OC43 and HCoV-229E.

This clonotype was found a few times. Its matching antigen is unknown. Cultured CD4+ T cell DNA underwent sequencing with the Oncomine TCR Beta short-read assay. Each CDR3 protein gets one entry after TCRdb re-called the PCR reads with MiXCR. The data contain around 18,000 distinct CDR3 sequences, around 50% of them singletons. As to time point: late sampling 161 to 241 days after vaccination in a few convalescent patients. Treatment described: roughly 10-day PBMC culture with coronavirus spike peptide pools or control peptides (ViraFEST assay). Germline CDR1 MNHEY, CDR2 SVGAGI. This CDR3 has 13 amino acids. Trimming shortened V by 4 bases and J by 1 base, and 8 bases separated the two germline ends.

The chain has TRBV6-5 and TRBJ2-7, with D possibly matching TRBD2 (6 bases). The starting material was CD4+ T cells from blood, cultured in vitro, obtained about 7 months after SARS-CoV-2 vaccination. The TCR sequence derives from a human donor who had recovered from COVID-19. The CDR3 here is CASSWGVSYEQYF. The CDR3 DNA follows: TGTGCCAGCAGTTGGGGGGTTTCCTACGAGCAGTACTTC.